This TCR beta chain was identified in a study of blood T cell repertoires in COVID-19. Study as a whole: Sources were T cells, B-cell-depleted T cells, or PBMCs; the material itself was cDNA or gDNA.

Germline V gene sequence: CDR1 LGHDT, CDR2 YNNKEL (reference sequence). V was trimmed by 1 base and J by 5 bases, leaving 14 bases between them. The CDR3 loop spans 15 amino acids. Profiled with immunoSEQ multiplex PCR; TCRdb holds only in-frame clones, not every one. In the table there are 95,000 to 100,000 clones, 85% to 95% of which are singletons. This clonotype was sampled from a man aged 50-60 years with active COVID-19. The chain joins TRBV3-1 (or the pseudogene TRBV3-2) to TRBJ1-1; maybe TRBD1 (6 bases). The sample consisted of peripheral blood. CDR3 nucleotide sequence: TGTGCCAGCAGCCAAGGGTGGGGGGGCGAGACTGAAGCTTTCTTT. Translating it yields CASSQGWGGETEAFF.